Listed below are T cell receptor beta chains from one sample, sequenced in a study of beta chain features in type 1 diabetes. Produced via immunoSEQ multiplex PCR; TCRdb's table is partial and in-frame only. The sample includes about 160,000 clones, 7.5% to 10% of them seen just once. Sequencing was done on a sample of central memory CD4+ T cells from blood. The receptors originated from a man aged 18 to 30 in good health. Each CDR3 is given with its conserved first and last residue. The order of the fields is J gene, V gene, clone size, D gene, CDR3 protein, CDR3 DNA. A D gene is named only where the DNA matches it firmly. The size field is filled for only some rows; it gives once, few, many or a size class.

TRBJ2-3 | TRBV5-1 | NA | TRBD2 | CASSLSGGRTDTQYF | TGCGCCAGCAGCTTGTCGGGGGGGCGGACAGATACGCAGTATTTT
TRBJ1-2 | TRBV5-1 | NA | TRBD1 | CASSLGPGTAYGYTF | TGCGCCAGCAGCTTGGGTCCCGGGACAGCTTATGGCTACACCTTC
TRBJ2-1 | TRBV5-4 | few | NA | CASSFGGAYSYNEQFF | TGTGCCAGCAGCTTTGGGGGGGCCTACTCCTACAATGAGCAGTTCTTC
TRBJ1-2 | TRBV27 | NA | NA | CASSTTRTNYGYTF | TGTGCCAGCAGTACTACGAGGACTAACTATGGCTACACCTTC
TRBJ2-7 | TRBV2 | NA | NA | CASRVSSYEQYF | TGTGCCAGCAGAGTCAGTTCCTACGAGCAGTACTTC
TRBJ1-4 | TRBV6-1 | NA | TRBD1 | CASRRDRGEKLFF | TGTGCCAGCAGACGGGACAGGGGCGAAAAACTGTTTTTT
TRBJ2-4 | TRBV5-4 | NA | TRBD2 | CASSPLAGVDIQYF | TGTGCCAGCAGCCCTCTAGCGGGAGTAGACATTCAGTACTTC
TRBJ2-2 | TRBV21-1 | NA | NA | CASSKVGAPGGWTGELFF | TGTGCCAGCAGCAAAGTAGGGGCGCCGGGGGGGTGGACCGGGGAGCTGTTTTTT
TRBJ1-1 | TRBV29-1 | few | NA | CSVAEGGDTEAFF | TGCAGCGTTGCGGAGGGAGGGGACACTGAAGCTTTCTTT
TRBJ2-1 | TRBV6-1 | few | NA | CASSRDFSNEQFF | TGTGCCAGCAGCCGGGACTTCTCGAATGAGCAGTTCTTC
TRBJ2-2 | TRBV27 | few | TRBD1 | CASTTVLMTQDRGRTGELFF | TGTGCCAGCACCACTGTTCTAATGACTCAGGACAGGGGACGCACCGGGGAGCTGTTTTTT
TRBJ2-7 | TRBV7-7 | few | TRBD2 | CASSPEASGLYEQYF | TGTGCTAGCAGCCCAGAAGCTAGCGGTCTCTACGAGCAGTACTTC
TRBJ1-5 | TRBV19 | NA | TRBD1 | CASRTTGDGNQPQHF | TGTGCCAGTAGGACTACAGGGGACGGCAATCAGCCCCAGCATTTT
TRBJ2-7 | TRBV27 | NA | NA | CASSFSTEKPEQYF | TGTGCCAGCAGTTTTTCCACCGAAAAGCCCGAGCAGTACTTC
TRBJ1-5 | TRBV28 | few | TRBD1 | CASSLAGGVNQPQHF | TGTGCCAGCAGCCTGGCAGGGGGTGTCAATCAGCCCCAGCATTTT
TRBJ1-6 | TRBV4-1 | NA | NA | CASSQETLPNSPLHF | TGCGCCAGCAGCCAAGAGACTTTGCCCAATTCACCCCTCCACTTT
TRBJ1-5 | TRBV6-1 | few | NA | CAIDRYYSNQPQHF | TGTGCCATAGACAGGTACTATAGCAATCAGCCCCAGCATTTT
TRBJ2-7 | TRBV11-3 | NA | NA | CASSLGPPPSYEQYF | TGTGCCAGCAGCTTAGGGCCGCCTCCCTCCTACGAGCAGTACTTC
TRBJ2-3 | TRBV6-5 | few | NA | CANSYQGRNTDTQYF | TGTGCCAACAGTTACCAGGGCCGGAACACAGATACGCAGTATTTT
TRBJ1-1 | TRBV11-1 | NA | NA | CASSFSRGVAEAFF | TGTGCCAGCAGCTTCTCCAGGGGAGTCGCTGAAGCTTTCTTT
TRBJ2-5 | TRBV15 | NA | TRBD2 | CATSRDSGLARQETQYF | TGTGCCACCAGCAGAGATAGTGGACTAGCGCGGCAAGAGACCCAGTACTTC
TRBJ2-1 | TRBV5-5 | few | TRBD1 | CASSPWDRHYNEQFF | TGTGCCAGCAGCCCCTGGGACAGACATTACAATGAGCAGTTCTTC
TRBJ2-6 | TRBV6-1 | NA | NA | CASSETGPLWANVLTF | TGTGCCAGCAGTGAGACAGGCCCCCTCTGGGCCAACGTCCTGACTTTC
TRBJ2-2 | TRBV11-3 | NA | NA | CASSSNSGELFF | TGTGCCAGCAGCTCGAACTCTGGGGAGCTGTTTTTT